The 14 T cell receptor beta chains reported below all come from one sample, sequenced in a study of response to subunit inactivated influenza vaccine. TCRdb fed the RT-PCR reads into MiXCR, producing one record per CDR3 protein. The data show about 480,000 distinct CDR3 sequences, roughly 13% seen once. Sequenced here: PBMCs from blood, sampled roughly 45 days after vaccination. Receptor source: a man between 45 and 60 years old who received an inactivated influenza vaccine.

This clonotype was counted between two and nine times. The chain carries TRBV5-1 and TRBJ2-7; a weak D match, TRBD2 (5 bases). The CDR3 loop spans 13 amino acids. The germline V gene encodes CDR1 SGHRS and CDR2 YFSETQ. V was shortened by 3 bases and J by 3 bases, with 10 bases between the two germline ends. The CDR3 region has the DNA TGCGCCAGCAGCTCCGCCAGCGGCTACGAGCAGTACTTC. Translated, it gives CASSSASGYEQYF.

The V call is TRBV20-1, the J call TRBJ2-3; 8 bases align to TRBD2. Unmatched junction bases numbered 5, after V lost 4 bases and J lost 2 bases. Looked up from germline, CDR1 is DFQATT and CDR2 is SNEGSKA (reference sequence). The CDR3 covers 14 residues. CDR3 residues: CSANLAGFTDTQYF. The CDR3 DNA is TGCAGTGCTAACCTAGCGGGTTTCACAGATACGCAGTATTTT.

This rearrangement joins TRBV7-9 to TRBJ2-5; TRBD1 matches 8 bases. The CDR3 loop spans 15 amino acids. The J segment lost 2 bases and the V segment lost 2 bases, leaving 4 bases of the junction unmatched. Looked up from germline, CDR1 is SEHNR and CDR2 is FQNEAQ (reference sequence). The CDR3 bases are TGTGCCAGCAGCTTATCGGACAGGGTACAAGAGACCCAGTACTTC. This sequence encodes CASSLSDRVQETQYF.

The V and J genes are TRBV5-6 and TRBJ2-7; D is perhaps TRBD1 or TRBD2 (5 bases each). The V end was cut by 4 bases, the J end by 1 base, with 15 bases between. The CDR3 runs to 15 residues. CDR1 SGHDT and CDR2 YYEEEE come from the germline V gene. CDR3 in DNA: TGTGCCAGCAGCGCCGCGCTGGGACGGTCCTACGAGCAGTACTTC. Residues: CASSAALGRSYEQYF. Together with reference TRBV5-6 and TRBJ2-7, the CDR3 gives the full variable domain: DAGVTQSPTHLIKTRGQQVTLRCSPKSGHDTVSWYQQALGQGPQFIFQYYEEEERQRGNFPDRFSGHQFPNYSSELNVNALLLGDSALYLCASSAALGRSYEQYFGPGTRLTVT.

This clonotype was counted a single time. Written as DNA, the CDR3 is TGTGCCAGCAGTGTCTGGAGGGGTATCGAGACCCAGTACTTC. Translated: CASSVWRGIETQYF. The chain carries TRBV12-3 or TRBV12-4 and TRBJ2-5; possible D gene TRBD2, 6 bases. The CDR3 spans 14 residues. V was pared by 5 bases and J by 5 bases, with 15 bases between.

The chain is built from TRBV7-2 and TRBJ2-7; TRBD2 is a possible D gene (5 bases). Trimming stripped 5 bases from V and 3 bases from J, with 17 bases between. The length of the CDR3 is 15 residues. CDR1 and CDR2 (germline): SGHTA, FQGNSA. The CDR3 DNA follows: TGTGCCAGCAGCCAGCAAGAAGGAGGTCACTACGAGCAGTACTTC. It yields the protein CASSQQEGGHYEQYF.

This chain connects TRBV18 to TRBJ2-7; 10 positions match TRBD1. Germline lookup yields CDR1 KGHSH and CDR2 LQKENI. This CDR3 spans 16 amino acids. V trimming: 3 bases; J trimming: 4 bases; junction bases outside the gene matches: 9. The CDR3 sequence: CASSPATGQGNYEQYF. In DNA, the CDR3 is TGTGCCAGCTCACCTGCGACGGGACAGGGGAATTACGAGCAGTACTTC.

In nucleotides, the CDR3 is TGTGCCAGCAGCTTGGGGCGCCGGGGGGCGAACACTGAAGCTTTCTTT. It specifies CASSLGRRGANTEAFF. The rearrangement joins TRBV5-7 to TRBJ1-1, with D possibly matching TRBD1 (6 bases). TRBV5-7 is marked as an open reading frame, function uncertain. This CDR3 has 16 residues. V lost 0 bases and J lost 1, with 13 bases in between.

The chain joins TRBV20-1 to TRBJ2-1; D not certain. The germline gives CDR1 DFQATT, CDR2 SNEGSKA (reference sequence). This CDR3 is built from 10 residues. The V and J ends lost 3 bases and 6 bases respectively, with 3 bases between them. In DNA, the CDR3 is TGCAGTGCTAGGCCCAATGAGCAGTTCTTC. Amino acid sequence: CSARPNEQFF.

This clonotype was detected only a few times. The genes are TRBV28 and TRBJ2-6, with 7 bases fitting TRBD1. The ends lost 3 bases at V and 3 bases at J; junction bases unmatched: 11. From germline, CDR1 is MDHEN and CDR2 SYDVKM. The CDR3 is 18 residues long. CDR3 residues: CASSLVGGRGNGANVLTF. CDR3 in DNA: TGTGCCAGCAGTTTGGTCGGCGGCAGGGGGAATGGGGCCAACGTCCTGACTTTC. Complete variable domain (other parts from reference TRBV28 and TRBJ2-6): DVKVTQSSRYLVKRTGEKVFLECVQDMDHENMFWYRQDPGLGLRLIYFSYDVKMKEKGDIPEGYSVSREKKERFSLILESASTNQTSMYLCASSLVGGRGNGANVLTFGAGSRLTVL.

This clonotype was recorded many times. V and J are TRBV4-3 and TRBJ2-7; TRBD1 is a possible D gene (6 bases). This CDR3 is 17 amino acids long. CDR1 is LGHNA and CDR2 is YSLEER in the germline V gene. Trimming took 0 bases from V and 4 from J, leaving 19 bases between them. CDR3 DNA sequence: TGCGCCAGCAGCCAAGAAAGGGATTCCGGGACACCTTACGAGCAGTACTTC. It is translated as CASSQERDSGTPYEQYF.

The chain uses TRBV6-5 and TRBJ2-7; D is ambiguous. Germline V lookup: CDR1 MNHEY, CDR2 SVGAGI. The CDR3 totals 13 residues. V lost 2 bases to trimming and J lost 3 bases, with 8 bases between them. This chain's CDR3 is CASSYVRNYEQYF. In DNA form, the CDR3 reads TGTGCCAGCAGTTACGTACGGAACTACGAGCAGTACTTC.

The CDR3 loop reads CASCLDRDYEQYF. The CDR3 DNA follows: TGCGCCAGCTGCCTCGACAGGGACTACGAGCAGTACTTC. V is TRBV5-1 and J is TRBJ2-7; 7 bases agree with TRBD1. This CDR3 contains 13 residues. V was pared by 7 bases and J by 3 bases, with 7 bases of the junction left unmatched. Germline assignment: CDR1 SGHRS and CDR2 YFSETQ.

This rearrangement joins TRBV20-1 to TRBJ2-5, with a tentative D call TRBD1 (6 bases). This CDR3 region has 15 residues. V was cut by 6 bases and J by 1 base, with 18 bases left in between. Germline V gives CDR1 DFQATT, CDR2 SNEGSKA (reference sequence). The CDR3 region is CSAPPGTRGQETQYF. In DNA form, the CDR3 reads TGCAGTGCCCCGCCCGGGACACGGGGCCAAGAGACCCAGTACTTC.